Listed below are T cell receptor beta chains from one sample, sequenced in a study of blood T cell repertoires in COVID-19. The table came from immunoSEQ multiplex PCR; TCRdb's copy has only in-frame clones and leaves some out. The sample consists of about 300,000 clones, around 86% of them appearing once. The sample comprised PBMCs or T cells enriched from blood (not recorded which). The receptor source for this set is a man aged 30-40 years who had recovered from COVID-19. The CDR3 runs from the conserved cysteine through the conserved F or W. The D gene is left open where the match is weak. The size of a clone is reported for some rows only, either as once, few or many, or as a class for expanded clones.

>NA|TRBJ2-6|NA|TRBV10-1
TGCGCCAGCAGTGGGGGCTTGGGCTCTGGGGCCAACGTCCTGACTTTC
CASSGGLGSGANVLTF
>NA|TRBJ1-4|NA|TRBV11-3
TGTGCCAGCACCTCAGGGCCCACTAATGAAAAACTGTTTTTT
CASTSGPTNEKLFF
>NA|TRBJ1-5|NA|TRBV6-5
TGTGCCAGCGAGGAGAACTTCAATCAGCCCCAGCATTTT
CASEENFNQPQHF
>NA|TRBJ1-1|NA|TRBV14
TGTGCCAGCAGCCAAGCGGGGATGAACACTGAAGCTTTCTTT
CASSQAGMNTEAFF
>NA|TRBJ1-3|NA|TRBV5-1
TGCGCCAGCAGCTTGATCACAGGGAGCTCTGGAAACACCATATATTTT
CASSLITGSSGNTIYF
>NA|TRBJ1-1|NA|TRBV28
TGTGCCAGCAGTTCCCAGGGACAGAACACTGAAGCTTTCTTT
CASSSQGQNTEAFF
>TRBD1|TRBJ1-2|NA|TRBV2
TGTGCCAGCAGGGGAGACAGGGGTTTGTGGTATGGCTACACCTTC
CASRGDRGLWYGYTF
>TRBD1|TRBJ2-7|NA|TRBV11-1
TGTGCCAGCAGCTTCCGGACAGGGTCCTACGAGCAGTACTTC
CASSFRTGSYEQYF
>TRBD1|TRBJ2-7|NA|TRBV9
TGTGCCAGCAGCACCCGACAGGGATACGAGCAGTACTTC
CASSTRQGYEQYF
>NA|TRBJ1-1|NA|TRBV18
TGTGCCAGCTCACCGGGCCCCTTGGGCACTGAAGCTTTCTTT
CASSPGPLGTEAFF
>TRBD1|TRBJ1-2|NA|TRBV6-5
TGTGCCAGCAGACGGACAGGGGGCTATGGCTACACCTTC
CASRRTGGYGYTF
>TRBD2|TRBJ2-7|NA|TRBV7-6
TGTGCCAGCAGCTTAGAGGGACTAGCGGGAGGGGAGCAGTACTTC
CASSLEGLAGGEQYF
>NA|TRBJ2-2|NA|TRBV6-2/TRBV6-3
TGTGCCAGCAGTACCGCCCCGGGGTCAGGGGCTCCCACCGGGGAGCTGTTTTTT
CASSTAPGSGAPTGELFF
>TRBD2|TRBJ2-1|NA|TRBV6-1
TGTGCCAGCAGTGATGCGGGACTAGCGGGAGTATACAATGAGCAGTTCTTC
CASSDAGLAGVYNEQFF
>TRBD1|TRBJ1-1|NA|TRBV19
TGTGCCAGTACCAGGGACAGCTCAAACACTGAAGCTTTCTTT
CASTRDSSNTEAFF
>NA|TRBJ2-7|NA|TRBV12-3/TRBV12-4
TGTGCCAGCAGTTCCGTGAGCTCCTACGAGCAGTACTTC
CASSSVSSYEQYF
>TRBD2|TRBJ2-3|NA|TRBV6-5
TGTGCCAGCAGTTATTCAGCGGGGGACACAGATACGCAGTATTTT
CASSYSAGDTDTQYF
>TRBD1|TRBJ1-1|NA|TRBV7-6
TGTGCCAGCAGCTTAGCAGCAGGGGGTCGGAACACTGAAGCTTTCTTT
CASSLAAGGRNTEAFF
>NA|TRBJ1-2|NA|TRBV28
TGTGCCAGCAGTTTGTCTGGGACATCCTATGGCTACACCTTC
CASSLSGTSYGYTF
>TRBD2|TRBJ2-3|NA|TRBV5-1
TGCGCCAGCAGCCCAAGCGGGGGGGCGAATACGCAGTATTTT
CASSPSGGANTQYF
>TRBD1|TRBJ1-2|NA|TRBV14
TGTGCCAGCAGCCAACCCCCGGGACAGGGGGCGCCTCTTGTTGGCTACACCTTC
CASSQPPGQGAPLVGYTF
>NA|TRBJ1-1|few|TRBV27
TGTGCCACTCCGACAGAGAACACTGAAGCTTTCTTT
CATPTENTEAFF
>TRBD1|TRBJ1-1|NA|TRBV5-4
TGTGCCAGCAGCCTGAACACAGGGGGCTGGTCGGACACTGAAGCTTTCTTT
CASSLNTGGWSDTEAFF
>TRBD2|TRBJ2-5|NA|TRBV27
TGTGCCAGCAGTTTATTAAGCGGGAGGGAAGAGACCCAGTACTTC
CASSLLSGREETQYF
>NA|TRBJ2-1|NA|TRBV12-3/TRBV12-4
TGTGCCAGCAGTCCCCGGCGACAGGCTCAGTTCTTC
CASSPRRQAQFF
>TRBD2|TRBJ2-1|NA|TRBV5-1
TGCGCCAGCAGATTTAGCGGGGGCTCCTACAATGAGCAGTTCTTC
CASRFSGGSYNEQFF
>NA|TRBJ2-7|NA|TRBV14
TGTGCCAGCAGCCAAGCGTGGCGGGCCTACGAGCAGTACTTC
CASSQAWRAYEQYF
>NA|TRBJ1-1|NA|TRBV5-1
TGCGCCAGCAGCCCGACAGTGATGAACACTGAAGCTTTCTTT
CASSPTVMNTEAFF
>TRBD1|TRBJ2-2|NA|TRBV3-1/TRBV3-2
TGTGCCAGCAGCCATTACGGACAGGGGGAGACCGGGGAGCTGTTTTTT
CASSHYGQGETGELFF
>TRBD1|TRBJ1-3|NA|TRBV4-1
TGCGCCAGCAGCCAGTGGACAGGGAGCTCTGGAAACACCATATATTTT
CASSQWTGSSGNTIYF
>TRBD2|TRBJ2-7|NA|TRBV5-1
TGCGCCAGCAGCTTTATGAGACTAGCGAGATACGAGCAGTACTTC
CASSFMRLARYEQYF
>TRBD1|TRBJ2-4|NA|TRBV6-5
TGTGCCAGCAGTTCAGGTACAGGGGCCACAAACATTCAGTACTTC
CASSSGTGATNIQYF
>NA|TRBJ1-6|few|TRBV5-1
TGCGCCAGCAGCCCGCGGGATTCGAAACCCCTCCACTTT
CASSPRDSKPLHF
>TRBD1|TRBJ1-1|NA|TRBV30
TGTGCCTGGCGACAGGGGGGGAACACTGAAGCTTTCTTT
CAWRQGGNTEAFF
>NA|TRBJ1-2|NA|TRBV2
TGTGCCAGCAGTGAAACCATCCGGGGGGGCCATGGCTACACCTTC
CASSETIRGGHGYTF
>NA|TRBJ1-6|NA|TRBV15
TGTGCCACCAGCAGAGATCCGGAGAATAATTCACCCCTCCACTTT
CATSRDPENNSPLHF
>NA|TRBJ1-6|NA|TRBV9
TGTGCCAGCAGCACCTTCGACAGCGCCTTGTCGCCCCTCCACTTT
CASSTFDSALSPLHF
>NA|TRBJ1-2|NA|TRBV28
TGTGCCAGCATCGGGGAGGCCTATGGCTACACCTTC
CASIGEAYGYTF
>TRBD1|TRBJ1-6|NA|TRBV11-3
TGTGCCAGCAGCCTCGACAGGGAAGGATCACCCCTCCACTTT
CASSLDREGSPLHF
>TRBD2|TRBJ2-1|NA|TRBV18
TGTGCCAGCTCACCACCGGTTGCGGGAGGTGAGCAGTTCTTC
CASSPPVAGGEQFF
>TRBD1|TRBJ1-2|once|TRBV7-8
TGTGCCAGCAGCTTAGTGGCTAGGGGGCTTGGCTATGGCTACACCTTC
CASSLVARGLGYGYTF
>TRBD1|TRBJ1-1|NA|TRBV27
TGTGCCAGCACCAAGTTGAGGACAGGGATAGTCTCGGACACTGAAGCTTTCTTT
CASTKLRTGIVSDTEAFF
>TRBD1|TRBJ1-2|few|TRBV5-1
TGCGCCAGCAGCTCTTCCGGGACAGGGGAGCGAGGCTACACCTTC
CASSSSGTGERGYTF
>NA|TRBJ1-5|NA|TRBV18
TGTGCCAGCTCACCAGAAGGACAAGTGAATCAGCCCCAGCATTTT
CASSPEGQVNQPQHF
>NA|TRBJ1-5|NA|TRBV30
TGTGCCTGGGGCGCAGGGTCATCCAATCAGCCCCAGCATTTT
CAWGAGSSNQPQHF
>TRBD1|TRBJ2-5|NA|TRBV13
TGTGCCAGCAGCTTCTGGACAGGAGAGACCCAGTACTTC
CASSFWTGETQYF
>TRBD2|TRBJ2-5|NA|TRBV5-1
TGCGCCAGCAATGGACTAGCGGGGGGGCACCGTGAGACCCAGTACTTC
CASNGLAGGHRETQYF
>TRBD2|TRBJ2-3|few|TRBV19
TGTGCCAGTAGTAAGGTGGGACTAGCGGGGGGGACAGATACGCAGTATTTT
CASSKVGLAGGTDTQYF
>NA|TRBJ1-1|NA|TRBV5-1
TGCGCCAGCAGCTTTTACAGGGCAGAGGGCACTGAAGCTTTCTTT
CASSFYRAEGTEAFF
>NA|TRBJ2-3|NA|TRBV27
TGTGCCAGCAGTCTCGGACAGAACACAGATACGCAGTATTTT
CASSLGQNTDTQYF
>TRBD1|TRBJ2-2|NA|TRBV28
TGTGCCAGCAGTCCCATTCCCGGGACAGGAGCTAACACCGGGGAGCTGTTTTTT
CASSPIPGTGANTGELFF
>NA|TRBJ2-5|NA|TRBV19
TGTGCCAGTAGTATAGACAGGAAACAAGAGACCCAGTACTTC
CASSIDRKQETQYF
>TRBD1|TRBJ1-3|once|TRBV11-2
TGTGCCAGCAGCTTCGGACAGGGGGCTGGAAACACCATATATTTT
CASSFGQGAGNTIYF